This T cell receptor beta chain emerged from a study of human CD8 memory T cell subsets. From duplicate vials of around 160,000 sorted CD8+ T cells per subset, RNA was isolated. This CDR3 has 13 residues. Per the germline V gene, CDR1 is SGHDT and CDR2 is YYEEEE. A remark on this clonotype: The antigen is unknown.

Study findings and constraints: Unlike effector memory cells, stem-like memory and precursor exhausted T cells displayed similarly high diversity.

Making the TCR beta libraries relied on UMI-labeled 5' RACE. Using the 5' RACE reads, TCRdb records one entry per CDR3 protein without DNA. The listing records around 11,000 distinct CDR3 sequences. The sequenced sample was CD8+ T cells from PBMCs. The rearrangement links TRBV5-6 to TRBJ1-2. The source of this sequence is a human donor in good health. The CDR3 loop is CASSSGPNYGYTF.